This is a list of T cell receptor beta chains from one sample in a study of blood T cell repertoires in COVID-19. Using immunoSEQ multiplex PCR, the repertoire was profiled, and TCRdb retains in-frame clones only, with some absent. The sample has roughly 220,000 clones; around 87% are singletons. Input material: peripheral blood. These receptors originate from a man aged 55-75 years with acute or convalescent COVID-19. The CDR3 runs from the conserved cysteine through the conserved F or W. A D gene is named only where the DNA matches it firmly. Only some rows state a clone size, as once, few, many or a class for expanded clones.

TRBV19	.	TRBJ2-6	.	CASEAGGAGANVLTF	TGTGCCAGTGAGGCTGGGGGCGCTGGGGCCAACGTCCTGACTTTC
TRBV19	.	TRBJ1-2	TRBD1	CASSLQGARSVGGYTF	TGTGCCAGTAGCCTACAGGGGGCAAGGTCTGTGGGTGGCTACACCTTC
TRBV6-5	few	TRBJ2-7	.	CASSLRAEHYEQYF	TGTGCCAGCAGTTTGCGGGCGGAACACTACGAGCAGTACTTC
TRBV28	once	TRBJ2-7	.	CASRGRGSVTYEQYF	TGTGCCAGCAGGGGCAGGGGTTCCGTCACCTACGAGCAGTACTTC
TRBV21-1	.	TRBJ2-2	.	CASSKVAGIDGELFF	TGTGCCAGCAGCAAAGTAGCAGGGATAGACGGGGAGCTGTTTTTT
TRBV12-5	.	TRBJ2-5	.	CASGRAETQYF	TGTGCTAGTGGGCGGGCAGAGACCCAGTACTTC
TRBV19	.	TRBJ2-7	.	CASSTGVVSYEQYF	TGTGCCAGTAGTACCGGGGTGGTATCCTACGAGCAGTACTTC
TRBV5-1	.	TRBJ1-2	.	CASSLAPLNRDSDGYTF	TGCGCCAGCAGCTTGGCGCCTCTAAACAGGGATTCAGATGGCTACACCTTC
TRBV7-8	.	TRBJ2-7	TRBD2	CASSLVARGVGSYEQYF	TGTGCCAGCAGCTTAGTAGCACGGGGGGTAGGATCCTACGAGCAGTACTTC
TRBV10-3	.	TRBJ1-1	.	CAISEGALGRTEAFF	TGTGCCATCAGTGAGGGGGCCCTAGGTAGGACTGAAGCTTTCTTT
TRBV11-2	.	TRBJ1-2	.	CASSLDAGVGYTF	TGTGCCAGCAGCTTGGACGCAGGGGTCGGCTACACCTTC
TRBV7-6	.	TRBJ2-3	TRBD2	CASSLAPSGGDTQYF	TGTGCCAGCAGCTTAGCTCCTAGCGGGGGAGATACGCAGTATTTT
TRBV28	.	TRBJ2-5	TRBD1	CASSSRQGFGETQYF	TGTGCCAGCAGTTCCCGACAGGGCTTTGGGGAGACCCAGTACTTC
TRBV28	.	TRBJ1-1	.	CALLKEGGGGRAEAFF	TGTGCCCTTTTAAAGGAGGGTGGCGGAGGAAGGGCTGAAGCTTTCTTT
TRBV18	.	TRBJ2-2	TRBD1	CASSRGQGFTGELFF	TGTGCCAGCTCAAGGGGACAGGGATTTACCGGGGAGCTGTTTTTT
TRBV5-1	.	TRBJ2-7	TRBD1	CASSPTRGDRGHEQYF	TGCGCCAGCAGCCCCACGAGGGGGGACAGGGGCCACGAGCAGTACTTC
TRBV2	.	TRBJ2-3	TRBD2	CASSEGRGALDTQYF	TGTGCCAGCAGTGAGGGGCGGGGGGCCCTAGATACGCAGTATTTT
TRBV6-4	.	TRBJ1-4	.	CASSATVGAEKLFF	TGTGCCAGCAGTGCAACGGTTGGGGCTGAAAAACTGTTTTTT
TRBV7-9	.	TRBJ1-1	TRBD1	CASSPQTGLNTEAFF	TGTGCCAGCAGCCCCCAGACAGGGTTGAACACTGAAGCTTTCTTT
TRBV29-1	.	TRBJ1-4	.	CSVERDNEKLFF	TGCAGCGTTGAGAGGGATAATGAAAAACTGTTTTTT
TRBV6-5	.	TRBJ2-7	TRBD1	CASRGTGTYEQYF	TGTGCCAGCAGGGGGACAGGGACCTACGAGCAGTACTTC
TRBV19	few	TRBJ2-2	.	CASSEQPNTGELFF	TGTGCCAGTAGTGAACAGCCAAACACCGGGGAGCTGTTTTTT
TRBV6-2/TRBV6-3	.	TRBJ2-3	TRBD2	CASSRLAGGLTDTQYF	TGTGCCAGCAGTAGACTAGCGGGGGGCCTCACAGATACGCAGTATTTT
TRBV19	once	TRBJ1-1	.	CASRGRQLNTEAFF	TGTGCCAGTAGGGGGAGGCAGCTGAACACTGAAGCTTTCTTT
TRBV2	few	TRBJ1-2	TRBD1	CASSLLQGGNGYTF	TGTGCCAGCAGTCTATTACAGGGGGGCAATGGCTACACCTTC
TRBV5-4	.	TRBJ1-2	.	CASSAQGYGYGYTF	TGTGCCAGCAGCGCGCAGGGGTACGGCTATGGCTACACCTTC
TRBV4-1	few	TRBJ2-5	TRBD1	CASSQGPTGGTETQYF	TGCGCCAGCAGCCAAGGACCGACAGGGGGCACAGAGACCCAGTACTTC
TRBV10-2	.	TRBJ1-5	TRBD1	CASRRTGWDNQPQHF	TGCGCCAGCAGAAGGACAGGGTGGGACAATCAGCCCCAGCATTTT
TRBV9	.	TRBJ2-7	TRBD1	CASSVDRQGLSYEQYF	TGTGCCAGCAGCGTCGATAGACAGGGCTTATCCTACGAGCAGTACTTC
TRBV6-5	.	TRBJ1-3	.	CASSYSTASGNTIYF	TGTGCCAGCAGTTACTCGACAGCCTCTGGAAACACCATATATTTT
TRBV5-1	.	TRBJ1-3	.	CASSLVSLQQSSGNTIYF	TGCGCCAGCAGCTTGGTTAGTCTCCAACAGAGCTCTGGAAACACCATATATTTT
TRBV19	.	TRBJ2-5	TRBD1	CASRSGTGFRETQYF	TGTGCCAGTAGGTCCGGGACAGGGTTTCGAGAGACCCAGTACTTC
TRBV6-2/TRBV6-3	.	TRBJ1-1	.	CASSYGGGGFNTEAFF	TGTGCCAGCAGTTACGGGGGAGGGGGTTTTAACACTGAAGCTTTCTTT
TRBV16	.	TRBJ2-1	.	CASRRDGNYNEQFF	TGTGCCAGCAGACGGGATGGGAACTACAATGAGCAGTTCTTC
TRBV2	few	TRBJ1-1	.	CASSGDIGTEAFF	TGTGCCAGCAGTGGGGACATTGGCACTGAAGCTTTCTTT
TRBV9	.	TRBJ1-4	.	CASSPRSGEWDEKLFF	TGTGCCAGCAGCCCGCGAAGCGGGGAATGGGATGAAAAACTGTTTTTT
TRBV7-6	.	TRBJ2-3	.	CASSSRGTGTQYF	TGTGCCAGCAGCTCCCGGGGGACGGGTACGCAGTATTTT
TRBV3-1/TRBV3-2	few	TRBJ2-4	TRBD2	CASSQDARGGRNIQYF	TGTGCCAGCAGCCAAGATGCGCGGGGGGGCAGGAACATTCAGTACTTC
TRBV19	.	TRBJ1-5	.	CASRGGFNQPQHF	TGTGCCAGTAGAGGAGGATTCAATCAGCCCCAGCATTTT
TRBV2	once	TRBJ2-5	.	CASTQGGGFQETQYF	TGTGCCAGCACCCAAGGAGGAGGATTCCAAGAGACCCAGTACTTC
TRBV5-1	.	TRBJ2-6	.	CASSLLSGSGANVLTF	TGCGCCAGCAGCTTGCTTAGCGGCTCTGGGGCCAACGTCCTGACTTTC
TRBV5-5	.	TRBJ2-1	.	CASSREAGREQFF	TGTGCCAGCAGCCGAGAGGCCGGAAGGGAGCAGTTCTTC
TRBV2	.	TRBJ2-5	.	CASNRAEKETQYF	TGTGCCAGTAACAGGGCCGAGAAAGAGACCCAGTACTTC
TRBV19	.	TRBJ1-1	.	CASSIGGIYTEAFF	TGTGCCAGTAGTATAGGAGGTATCTACACTGAAGCTTTCTTT
TRBV14	.	TRBJ2-1	TRBD2	CASSPIGLVALEQFF	TGTGCCAGCAGCCCTATAGGACTAGTTGCTTTGGAGCAGTTCTTC
TRBV5-1	.	TRBJ1-5	.	CASSLRPRQFEEDQPQHF	TGCGCCAGCAGCTTGCGACCCCGACAGTTTGAAGAGGATCAGCCCCAGCATTTT
TRBV18	.	TRBJ2-7	.	CASSPGPSYEQYF	TGTGCCAGCTCACCAGGGCCATCCTACGAGCAGTACTTC
TRBV7-3	.	TRBJ2-5	.	CASARGAETQETQYF	TGTGCCAGCGCTCGGGGGGCCGAAACGCAAGAGACCCAGTACTTC
TRBV4-1	.	TRBJ1-2	.	CASSHLPTGLNYGYTF	TGCGCCAGCAGCCACCTCCCGACAGGCCTCAACTATGGCTACACCTTC
TRBV27	once	TRBJ2-4	.	CASSLLGTQIQYF	TGTGCCAGCAGTCTTTTAGGGACACAGATTCAGTACTTC
TRBV7-9	.	TRBJ1-1	TRBD1	CASSKRDRGQGTEAFF	TGTGCCAGCAGCAAAAGGGACAGGGGGCAGGGTACTGAAGCTTTCTTT
TRBV7-2	.	TRBJ1-6	TRBD1	CASSVPQGAYNSPLHF	TGTGCCAGCAGCGTCCCACAGGGGGCCTATAATTCACCCCTCCACTTT
TRBV18	.	TRBJ2-2	.	CASTPGQNTGELFF	TGTGCCAGTACACCGGGACAGAACACCGGGGAGCTGTTTTTT